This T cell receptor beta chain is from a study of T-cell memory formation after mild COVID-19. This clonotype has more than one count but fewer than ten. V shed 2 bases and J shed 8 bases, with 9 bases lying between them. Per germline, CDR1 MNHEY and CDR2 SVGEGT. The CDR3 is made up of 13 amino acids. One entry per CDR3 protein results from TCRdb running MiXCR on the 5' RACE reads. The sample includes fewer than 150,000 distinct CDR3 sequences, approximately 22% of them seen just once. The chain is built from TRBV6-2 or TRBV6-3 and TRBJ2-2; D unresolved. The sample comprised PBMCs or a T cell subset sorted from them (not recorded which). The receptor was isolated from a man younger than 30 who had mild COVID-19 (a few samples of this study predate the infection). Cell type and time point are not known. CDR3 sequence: CASSYGRKGELFF. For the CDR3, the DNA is TGTGCCAGCAGTTACGGCAGAAAAGGGGAGCTGTTTTTT.